The 5 T cell receptor beta chains below come from one sample, sequenced in a study of identical twins. Each CDR3 protein gets one entry after TCRdb re-called the 5' RACE reads with MiXCR. The sample has around 1.7 million distinct CDR3 sequences, around a third seen once; the top ten hold less than 0.35%. Sequencing used cord blood. The receptors come from a newborn girl in good health.

This clonotype appeared a few times. The chain links TRBV14 to TRBJ2-5; maybe TRBD2 (5 bases). The CDR3 has 17 amino acids. Germline assignment: CDR1 SGHDN and CDR2 FVKESK. V lost 4 bases and J 0 bases, leaving 18 bases between the germline ends. CDR3 sequence (DNA): TGTGCCAGCAGCCCCCGTCTAGCTCGGGGATACCAAGAGACCCAGTACTTC. It is translated as CASSPRLARGYQETQYF.

The CDR3 sequence is CASSLLRRGLNPSSYEQYF. The CDR3 bases are TGTGCCAGCAGTTTATTACGGCGGGGTCTTAACCCCAGCTCCTACGAGCAGTACTTC. J is TRBJ2-7 and V is TRBV12-3 or TRBV12-4, with a tentative D call TRBD2 (6 bases). The V and J ends lost 2 bases and 0 bases respectively, with 23 bases between them. CDR3 size: 19 residues.

The sample holds many counts of this clonotype. V gene TRBV6-6 combines with J gene TRBJ1-2, with 8 bases aligning to TRBD1. J lost 7 bases, V lost 0 bases, and 4 bases had no gene match. The germline CDR1 and CDR2 sequences are MNHNY and SVGAGI (reference sequence). This CDR3 contains 14 residues. The DNA for the CDR3 is TGTGCCAGCAGTTACTCGGCAGGGGGCAGTGGCTACACCTTC. This sequence encodes CASSYSAGGSGYTF.

The genes are TRBV28 and TRBJ1-5; 9 bases match TRBD1. CDR1 and CDR2 from the germline V gene are MDHEN and SYDVKM. The CDR3 runs 16 residues. V lost 7 bases to trimming and J lost 3 bases; unmatched junction nucleotides: 10. The CDR3: CASTGQGMGHNQPQHF. For the CDR3, the DNA is TGTGCCAGCACTGGACAGGGGATGGGCCACAATCAGCCCCAGCATTTT. Combining the CDR3 with reference TRBV28 and TRBJ1-5 gives the whole variable domain DVKVTQSSRYLVKRTGEKVFLECVQDMDHENMFWYRQDPGLGLRLIYFSYDVKMKEKGDIPEGYSVSREKKERFSLILESASTNQTSMYLCASTGQGMGHNQPQHFGDGTRLSIL.

The chain recombines TRBV20-1 with TRBJ1-2, with D unclear. The CDR3 contains 13 residues. CDR1 DFQATT and CDR2 SNEGSKA come from the germline V gene (reference sequence). Trimming shortened V by 1 base and J by 2 bases, and 8 bases separated the two germline ends. CDR3 residues: CSARVQSNYGYTF. In DNA, the CDR3 is TGCAGTGCTAGAGTTCAGTCAAACTATGGCTACACCTTC.